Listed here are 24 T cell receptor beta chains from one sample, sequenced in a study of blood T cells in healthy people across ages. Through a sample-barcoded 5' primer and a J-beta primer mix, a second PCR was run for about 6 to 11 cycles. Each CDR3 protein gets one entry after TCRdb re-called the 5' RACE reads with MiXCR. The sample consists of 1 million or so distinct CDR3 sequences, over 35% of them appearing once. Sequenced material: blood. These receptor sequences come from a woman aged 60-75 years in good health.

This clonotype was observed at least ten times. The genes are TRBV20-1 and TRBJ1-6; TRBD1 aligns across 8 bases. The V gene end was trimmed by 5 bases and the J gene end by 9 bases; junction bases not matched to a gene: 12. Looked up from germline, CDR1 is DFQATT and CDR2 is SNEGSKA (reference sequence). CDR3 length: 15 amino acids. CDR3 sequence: CSAAPGQAYGSPLHF. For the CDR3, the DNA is TGCAGTGCTGCCCCGGGACAGGCATATGGTTCACCCCTCCACTTT.

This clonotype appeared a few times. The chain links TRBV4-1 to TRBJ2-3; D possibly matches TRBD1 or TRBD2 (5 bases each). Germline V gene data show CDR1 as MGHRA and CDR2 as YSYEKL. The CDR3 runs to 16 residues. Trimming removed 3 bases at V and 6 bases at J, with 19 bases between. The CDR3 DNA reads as TGCGCCAGCAGCCATCCAACCGGGGACCCTTTTGATACGCAGTATTTT. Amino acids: CASSHPTGDPFDTQYF.

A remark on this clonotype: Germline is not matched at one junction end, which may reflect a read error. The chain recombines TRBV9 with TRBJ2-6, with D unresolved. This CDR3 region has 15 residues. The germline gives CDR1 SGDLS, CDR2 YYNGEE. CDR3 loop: CACSVAPSGANVLTF. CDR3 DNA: TGTGCCTGCAGCGTCGCGCCCTCTGGGGCCAACGTCCTGACTTTC.

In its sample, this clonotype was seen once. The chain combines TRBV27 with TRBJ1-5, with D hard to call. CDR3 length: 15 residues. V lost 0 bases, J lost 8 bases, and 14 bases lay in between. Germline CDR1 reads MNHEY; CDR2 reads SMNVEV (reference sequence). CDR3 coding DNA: TGTGCCAGCAGTTTATCCGACGGTTTAAGGGAGCCCCAGCATTTT. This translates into CASSLSDGLREPQHF.

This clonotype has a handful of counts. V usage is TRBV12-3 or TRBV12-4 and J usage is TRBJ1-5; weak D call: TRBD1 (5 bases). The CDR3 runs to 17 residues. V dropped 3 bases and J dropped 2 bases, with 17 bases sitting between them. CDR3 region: CASSFLMGEGGNQPQHF. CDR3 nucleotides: TGTGCCAGCAGTTTTTTGATGGGGGAGGGAGGCAATCAGCCCCAGCATTTT.

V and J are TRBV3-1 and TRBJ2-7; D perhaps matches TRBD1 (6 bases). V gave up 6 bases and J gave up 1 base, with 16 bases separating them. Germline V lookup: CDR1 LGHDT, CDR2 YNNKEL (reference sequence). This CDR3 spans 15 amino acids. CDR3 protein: CASSQMLTGSYEQYF. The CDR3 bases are TGTGCCAGCAGTCAAATGTTGACAGGTTCCTACGAGCAGTACTTC.

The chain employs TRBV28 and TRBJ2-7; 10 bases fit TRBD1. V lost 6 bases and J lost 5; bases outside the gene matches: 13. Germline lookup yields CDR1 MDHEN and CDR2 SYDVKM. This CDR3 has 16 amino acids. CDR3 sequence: CASSSPRDRGRNEQYF. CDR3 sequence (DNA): TGTGCCAGCAGCTCTCCCCGGGACAGGGGACGGAACGAGCAGTACTTC. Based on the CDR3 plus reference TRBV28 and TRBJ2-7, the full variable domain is DVKVTQSSRYLVKRTGEKVFLECVQDMDHENMFWYRQDPGLGLRLIYFSYDVKMKEKGDIPEGYSVSREKKERFSLILESASTNQTSMYLCASSSPRDRGRNEQYFGPGTRLTVT.

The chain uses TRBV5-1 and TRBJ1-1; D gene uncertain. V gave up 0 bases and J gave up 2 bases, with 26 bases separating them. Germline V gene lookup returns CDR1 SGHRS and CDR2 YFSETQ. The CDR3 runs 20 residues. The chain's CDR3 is CASSLGPRFSTAMINTEAFF. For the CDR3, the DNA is TGCGCCAGCAGCTTGGGGCCCCGGTTTTCGACTGCGATGATCAACACTGAAGCTTTCTTT. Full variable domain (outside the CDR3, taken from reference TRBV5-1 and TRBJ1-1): KAGVTQTPRYLIKTRGQQVTLSCSPISGHRSVSWYQQTPGQGLQFLFEYFSETQRNKGNFPGRFSGRQFSNSRSEMNVSTLELGDSALYLCASSLGPRFSTAMINTEAFFGQGTRLTVV.

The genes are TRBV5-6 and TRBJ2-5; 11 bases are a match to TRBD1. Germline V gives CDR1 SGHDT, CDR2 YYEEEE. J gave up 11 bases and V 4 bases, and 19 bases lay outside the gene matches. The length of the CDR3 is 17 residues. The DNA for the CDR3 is TGTGCCAGCAGCAAACCCCGGGACAGGGGGGTGCAGGGGGAGCAGTACTTC. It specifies CASSKPRDRGVQGEQYF.

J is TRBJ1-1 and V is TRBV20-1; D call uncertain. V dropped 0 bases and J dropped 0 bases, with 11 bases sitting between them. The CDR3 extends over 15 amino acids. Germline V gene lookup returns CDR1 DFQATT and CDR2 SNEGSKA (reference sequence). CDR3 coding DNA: TGCAGTGCTAGAGATCCCCCACCGATGAACACTGAAGCTTTCTTT. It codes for CSARDPPPMNTEAFF.

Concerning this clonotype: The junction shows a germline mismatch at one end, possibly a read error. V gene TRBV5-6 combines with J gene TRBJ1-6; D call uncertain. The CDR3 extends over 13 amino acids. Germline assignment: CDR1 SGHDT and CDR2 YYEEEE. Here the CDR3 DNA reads TGTACCAGCAGAGCAAGCCGGGATTCACCCCTCCACTTT. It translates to CTSRASRDSPLHF.

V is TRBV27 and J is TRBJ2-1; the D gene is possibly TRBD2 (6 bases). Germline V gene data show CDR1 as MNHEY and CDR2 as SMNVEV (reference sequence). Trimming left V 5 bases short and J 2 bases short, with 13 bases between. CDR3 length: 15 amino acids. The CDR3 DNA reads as TGTGCCAGCAGTCATAGCGGCTCCACCTACAATGAGCAGTTCTTC. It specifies CASSHSGSTYNEQFF.

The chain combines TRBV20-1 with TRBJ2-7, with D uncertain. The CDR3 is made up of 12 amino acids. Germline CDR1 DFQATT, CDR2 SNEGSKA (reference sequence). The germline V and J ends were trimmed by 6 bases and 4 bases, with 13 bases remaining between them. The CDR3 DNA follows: TGCAGTGCCCCTGACTCCATATACGAGCAGTACTTC. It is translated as CSAPDSIYEQYF.

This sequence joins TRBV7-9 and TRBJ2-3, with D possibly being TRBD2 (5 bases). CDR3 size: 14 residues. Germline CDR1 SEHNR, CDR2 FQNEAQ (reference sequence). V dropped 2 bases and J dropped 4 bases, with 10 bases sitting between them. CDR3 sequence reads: CASSLSLAADTQYF. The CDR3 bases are TGTGCCAGCAGCTTAAGTCTAGCCGCAGATACGCAGTATTTT.

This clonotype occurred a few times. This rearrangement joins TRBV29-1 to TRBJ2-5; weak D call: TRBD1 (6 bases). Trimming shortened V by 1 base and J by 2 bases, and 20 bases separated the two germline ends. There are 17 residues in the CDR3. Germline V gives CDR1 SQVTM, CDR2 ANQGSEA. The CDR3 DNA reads TGCAGCGTTGAAGGGGGGCAGGGACCTTTCCGGCAAGAGACCCAGTACTTC. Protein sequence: CSVEGGQGPFRQETQYF.

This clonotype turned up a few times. The CDR3 nucleotides are TGTGCCAGCAGCTTACGGAGCGGGGGCCGCGATACGCAGTATTTT. This translates into CASSLRSGGRDTQYF. The chain has TRBV7-9 and TRBJ2-3; TRBD2 matches 8 bases. The V gene end was trimmed by 2 bases and the J gene end by 6 bases; junction bases not matched to a gene: 7. This CDR3 has 15 amino acids. In germline, CDR1 is SEHNR, CDR2 FQNEAQ (reference sequence).

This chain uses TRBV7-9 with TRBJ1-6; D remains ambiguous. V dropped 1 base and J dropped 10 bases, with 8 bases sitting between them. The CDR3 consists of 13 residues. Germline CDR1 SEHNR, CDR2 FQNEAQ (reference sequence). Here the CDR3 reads CASSLGMESPLHF. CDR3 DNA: TGTGCCAGCAGCTTAGGAATGGAGTCACCCCTCCACTTT.

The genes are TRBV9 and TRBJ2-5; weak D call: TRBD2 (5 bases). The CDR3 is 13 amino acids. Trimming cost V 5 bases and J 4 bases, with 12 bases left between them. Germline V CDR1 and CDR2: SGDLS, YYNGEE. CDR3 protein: CASRPMGRETQYF. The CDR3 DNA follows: TGTGCCAGCAGACCTATGGGGAGAGAGACCCAGTACTTC.

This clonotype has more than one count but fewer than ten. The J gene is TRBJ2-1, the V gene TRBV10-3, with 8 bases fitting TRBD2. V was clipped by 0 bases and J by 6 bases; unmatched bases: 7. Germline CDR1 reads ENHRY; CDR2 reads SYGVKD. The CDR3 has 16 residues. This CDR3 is CAISESGNAGGNEQFF. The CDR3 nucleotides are TGTGCCATCAGTGAGTCGGGCAACGCGGGGGGCAATGAGCAGTTCTTC.

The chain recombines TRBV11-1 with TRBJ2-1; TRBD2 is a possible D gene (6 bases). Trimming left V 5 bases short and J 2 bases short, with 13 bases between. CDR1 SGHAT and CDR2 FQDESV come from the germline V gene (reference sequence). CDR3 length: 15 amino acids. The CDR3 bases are TGTGCCAGCAGCCAGACCGGGACTGCCTACAATGAGCAGTTCTTC. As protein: CASSQTGTAYNEQFF.

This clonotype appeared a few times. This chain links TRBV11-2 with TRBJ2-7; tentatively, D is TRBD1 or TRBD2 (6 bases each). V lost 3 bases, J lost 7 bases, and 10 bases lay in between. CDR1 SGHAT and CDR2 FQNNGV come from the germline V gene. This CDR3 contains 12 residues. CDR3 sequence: CASSFIGGEQYF. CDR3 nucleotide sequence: TGTGCCAGCAGCTTTATAGGGGGGGAGCAGTACTTC. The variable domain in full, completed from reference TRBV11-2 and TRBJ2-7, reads EAGVAQSPRYKIIEKRQSVAFWCNPISGHATLYWYQQILGQGPKLLIQFQNNGVVDDSQLPKDRFSAERLKGVDSTLKIQPAKLEDSAVYLCASSFIGGEQYFGPGTRLTVT.

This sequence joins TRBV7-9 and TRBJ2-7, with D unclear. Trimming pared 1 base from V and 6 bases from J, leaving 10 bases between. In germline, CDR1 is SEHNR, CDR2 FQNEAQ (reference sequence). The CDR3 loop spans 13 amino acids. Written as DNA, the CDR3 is TGTGCCAGCAGCTTAGATGTTAGCAGCGAGCAGTACTTC. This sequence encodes CASSLDVSSEQYF.

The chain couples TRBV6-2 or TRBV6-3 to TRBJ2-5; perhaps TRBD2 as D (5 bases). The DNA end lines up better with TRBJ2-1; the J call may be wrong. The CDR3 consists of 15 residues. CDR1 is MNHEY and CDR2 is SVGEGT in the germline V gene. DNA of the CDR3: TGTGCCAGCAGTTACCCCGGGGTTAACCAAGAGACCCAGTTCTTC. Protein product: CASSYPGVNQETQFF.

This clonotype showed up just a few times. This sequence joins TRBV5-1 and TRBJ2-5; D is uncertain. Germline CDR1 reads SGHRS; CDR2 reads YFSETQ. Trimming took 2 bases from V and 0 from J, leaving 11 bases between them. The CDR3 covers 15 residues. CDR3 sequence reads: CASSLLTGNQETQYF. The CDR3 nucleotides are TGCGCCAGCAGCTTACTAACCGGTAACCAAGAGACCCAGTACTTC.